This TCR beta chain was captured by sequencing in a study of cytomegalovirus exposure and HLA in healthy donors. The wider study: Earlier findings included about 120 million unique TCR beta sequences obtained from 150 million to 200 million T cells.

Concerning this clone: Its specificity is unknown.

General study findings and limits: A missense DCLRE1C variant was associated with V- and J-gene trimming of TCR beta chains in a later analysis, and an independent cohort replicated the association. Most of the TCR beta V segments (in an earlier analysis) were productive either about 87% or about 30% of the time.

Primers for the PCR totalled 60 Vbeta and 13 Jbeta. The table came from immunoSEQ multiplex PCR; TCRdb's copy has only in-frame clones and leaves some out. Of about 170,000 clones listed, over 80% are singletons. This sequence originates from a woman between 50 and 59 years old in good health and CMV-seropositive. Sequenced input: PBMCs.

CDR3 DNA: TGTGCCAGCAGTCCGGCGCTAGCGGGTAGTTTAGGTCGGGTTTACGAGCAGTACTTC. Protein sequence: CASSPALAGSLGRVYEQYF. The chain has TRBV7-8 and TRBJ2-7, with TRBD2 identical over 8 bases. Germline loops: CDR1 SGHVS, CDR2 FQNEAQ. The V segment lost 6 bases and the J segment 4 bases; nucleotides outside the gene matches: 23. CDR3 length equals 19 residues.